This TCR beta chain was captured in a study of molecular identifiers for immune sequencing clone quantification. V shed 5 bases, J shed 8 bases, and the junction held 12 bases outside the gene matches. The CDR3 spans 16 residues. The germline CDR1 and CDR2 sequences are SEHNR and FQNEAQ (reference sequence). As CD8+CD4-CCR7+CD45RA+ cells, naive CD8 T cells were sorted. This clonotype was seen repeatedly, ten times or more. TCRdb re-derived calls from the PCR reads in MiXCR, one entry per CDR3 protein. The data show roughly 300,000 distinct CDR3 sequences, roughly a quarter seen once. The V call is TRBV7-9, the J call TRBJ2-1; the match to TRBD2 covers 10 bases. The sequenced sample consisted of naive CD8+ T cells from blood, with Jurkat cell RNA spiked in. Noted subset: FACS-sorted CD8+CD4-CCR7+CD45RA+ naive T cells. The receptor's source is a human donor in good health. Some libraries in this study had Jurkat cell RNA spiked in. The CDR3 nucleotides are TGTGCCAGCAGCCCGAATCTAGCGGGAGAGCCCTATGAGCAGTTCTTC. This translates into CASSPNLAGEPYEQFF.